This T cell receptor beta chain was recovered during a study of radiotherapy plus CTLA-4 blockade in lung cancer (dated by TCRdb to the late 2010s). Looking at the study overall: Among enrolled patients, approximately 17% had an objective response and 25% to 35% reached disease control. What the work shows at the level of the full study, not this receptor alone: After treatment with radiotherapy and ipilimumab, TCR clones that originated in tumors expanded in peripheral blood. Increased serum interferon-beta after radiation, together with early dynamic changes in blood T cell clones, were reported to be the strongest predictors of response.

As for this clone: The antigen this receptor binds is unknown. No base quality information exists; no much larger clone differs at one position.

The germline V gene supplies CDR1 SGHVS and CDR2 FNYEAQ. V is cut by 1 base and J by 5 bases, and the space between the germline ends is 12 bases. Inclusive of the bounding cysteine and phenylalanine, the CDR3 is 14 residues long. The DNA shown is the 42-base CDR3, in frame from base 1. Libraries were prepared through the immunoSEQ multiplex PCR assay. TCRdb retrieved this table from immuneACCESS and kept in-frame rearrangements only. Not all clones are present; in checked studies, unresolved V genes account for under half, and no reason is known for the remainder. The sample table lists 30,000 to 40,000 clones, 70% to 75% of them with a count of one. Around 14% of the sample lies in the top ten. The study tested focal radiation therapy combined with CTLA-4 blockade (ipilimumab) in patients with chemo-refractory metastatic non-small-cell lung cancer.

The material sequenced was peripheral blood, taken from a patient treated with radiotherapy plus ipilimumab. The receptor's source is a human donor with non-small cell lung cancer that progressed on radiotherapy plus ipilimumab. The chain joins TRBV7-6 to TRBJ2-7; a confident D gene designation cannot be given. The CDR3 region has the sequence CASSLEAGSNEQYF. The DNA sequence follows: TGTGCCAGCAGCTTAGAGGCCGGGTCTAACGAGCAGTACTTC.